This T cell receptor beta chain was captured by sequencing in a study of response to subunit inactivated influenza vaccine. Points from the study as a whole: With each seasonal influenza vaccination, the authors suggested, few new T cells are recruited.

TCRdb recomputed calls from the RT-PCR reads with MiXCR, one row per CDR3 protein. The top ten hold about 1.9% of the sample, which has 450,000 to 550,000 distinct CDR3 sequences, about 25% seen once. Remarks on this clonotype: Its antigen is not identified.

This clonotype was sampled from a man aged 45-60 years who received an inactivated influenza vaccine. Sequencing was performed on CD4+ T cells sorted from PBMCs, taken around 5 days after vaccination.

CDR3 protein: CSAYPTSGSYEQYF. The CDR3 DNA sequence: TGCAGTGCTTACCCGACTAGCGGATCCTACGAGCAGTACTTC. The chain carries TRBV20-1 and TRBJ2-7, with 9 bases matching TRBD2. Looked up from germline, CDR1 is DFQATT and CDR2 is SNEGSKA (reference sequence). The CDR3 is 14 residues long. Trimming at V came to 5 bases and at J to 1 base, leaving 6 bases not matched to a gene.